The rows below give T cell receptor beta chains drawn from one sample of a study of blood T cells in healthy people across ages. MiXCR was run by TCRdb on the 5' RACE reads, yielding one entry per CDR3 protein. The sample comprises about a million distinct CDR3 sequences, 51% of which are singletons, and about 22% rests with the top ten. The sequenced sample was blood. The receptors come from a woman aged 60-70 years in good health. CDR3s include the opening cysteine and the closing phenylalanine or tryptophan. Clone size, where shown, is once, few, many, or a class for clones that have expanded.

size	V	J	CDR3
.	TRBV29-1	.	CSVTTSGSAETQYF
.	TRBV3-1	TRBJ1-6	CASSQETGYGNSPLHF
.	TRBV5-1	TRBJ2-5	CASSLEPGTVPYEQYF
.	TRBV7-6	TRBJ2-2	CASRRTGYTGELFF
few	TRBV13	TRBJ2-7	CASSSGQERSYEQYF
.	TRBV5-6	TRBJ2-6	CASSWDSNIYSGANVLTF
once	TRBV28	TRBJ2-5	CATRTGGGYEQYF
.	TRBV3-1	TRBJ1-2	CASSREWGNGYTF
.	TRBV20-1	TRBJ2-1	CSARRQASSYEQFF
.	TRBV4-1	.	CASSQADGRLDEQYF
.	TRBV7-2	TRBJ2-5	CASSFASGSYETQYF
.	TRBV19	TRBJ1-1	CASSITPNTEAFF
.	TRBV7-9	TRBJ1-2	CASSFDRARWVNYGYTF
few	TRBV20-1	TRBJ2-5	CSASWETQYF
few	TRBV29-1	TRBJ2-7	CSVQTSGSHEQYF
.	TRBV11-2	.	CASSLGSALVRNEQYF
.	TRBV28	TRBJ1-6	CASRHSGVNSPLHF
.	TRBV6-1	TRBJ2-7	CASRTNRLTGRFSSYEQYF
.	TRBV6-2/TRBV6-3	TRBJ1-5	CASSYNGHQNQPQHF
.	TRBV6-6	TRBJ1-2	CASSRGQGDYGYTF
.	TRBV20-1	TRBJ2-1	CSALGLGFDEQFF
few	TRBV15	TRBJ2-1	CATSRDRSYRDREHEQFF
few	TRBV29-1	TRBJ1-5	CSAGVRGQPQHF
once	TRBV3-1	TRBJ2-7	CASSQGRVRGYEQYF
.	TRBV28	TRBJ2-6	CASSLSGSGANVLTF
.	TRBV6-6	TRBJ2-1	CASRYPNGNEQFF
.	TRBV7-6	TRBJ2-6	CASSLGRGQGFLSGANVLTF
.	TRBV20-1	TRBJ2-3	CRSGRAGDTQYF
.	TRBV7-9	TRBJ2-7	CASSLKGAFDEQYF
.	TRBV20-1	TRBJ2-5	CSAHSSEQETQYF